These 28 T cell receptor beta chains originate from one sample sequenced in a study of cytomegalovirus exposure and HLA in healthy donors. Sequencing was performed with immunoSEQ multiplex PCR; in TCRdb, only in-frame clones are kept and a portion is missing. Among around 150,000 clones listed, roughly 89% were seen once. The material sequenced was PBMCs. The source is a man aged 18 to 30 in good health and CMV-seropositive.

This chain uses TRBV5-1 with TRBJ2-5, with 8 nucleotides matching TRBD1. Per germline, CDR1 SGHRS and CDR2 YFSETQ. The trim removed 0 bases at V and 3 bases at J, leaving 4 bases unmatched. The CDR3 sequence is 15 residues long. The CDR3 reads CASSLVLTGEETQYF. The DNA of the CDR3 is TGCGCCAGCAGCTTGGTCCTGACAGGGGAAGAGACCCAGTACTTC.

The V gene is TRBV27, the J gene TRBJ1-1; perhaps TRBD1 as D (5 bases). The CDR3 is 13 amino acids. V shed 4 bases and J shed 1 base, with 7 bases lying between them. Germline CDR1 reads MNHEY; CDR2 reads SMNVEV (reference sequence). Here the CDR3 reads CASSYTGNTEAFF. CDR3 nucleotide sequence: TGTGCCAGCAGTTATACAGGGAACACTGAAGCTTTCTTT.

This clone was seen just once. This chain connects TRBV4-1 to TRBJ2-3, with TRBD2 as a possible D gene (5 bases). In germline, CDR1 is MGHRA, CDR2 YSYEKL. Trimming took off 0 bases at V and 6 bases at J, with 10 bases between the two ends. The CDR3 runs 14 residues. CDR3 sequence (DNA): TGCGCCAGCAGCCAAGAAGTCGGGGTTGATACGCAGTATTTT. It specifies CASSQEVGVDTQYF.

The chain couples TRBV6-1 to TRBJ2-2; no reliable D call. The CDR3 has 16 amino acids. Trimming removed 2 bases from V and 0 bases from J, with 10 bases in between. Germline CDR1 MNHNS, CDR2 SASEGT. In DNA, the CDR3 is TGTGCCAGCAGTGAATTCGCGGTCGCGAACACCGGGGAGCTGTTTTTT. This translates into CASSEFAVANTGELFF.

This clone has a single count. The chain is built from TRBV28 and TRBJ2-3; 8 bases match TRBD2. After removal of 5 bases from V and 2 bases from J, the junction contained 9 bases not matched to a gene. The length of the CDR3 is 16 residues. Germline V gene sequence: CDR1 MDHEN, CDR2 SYDVKM. CDR3 DNA sequence: TGTGCCAGCAGTGCCCAGAAACTAGCGGTCACAGATACGCAGTATTTT. Protein: CASSAQKLAVTDTQYF.

This clone was recorded once. The chain combines TRBV4-1 with TRBJ1-3; 11 bases map to TRBD1. Trimming at V came to 4 bases and at J to 2 bases, leaving 7 bases not matched to a gene. This CDR3 spans 17 amino acids. Germline lookup yields CDR1 MGHRA and CDR2 YSYEKL. CDR3 loop: CASSPTDRGRTGNTIYF. CDR3 coding DNA: TGCGCCAGCAGCCCGACGGACAGGGGGCGAACTGGAAACACCATATATTTT.

The chain uses TRBV27 and TRBJ1-1, with 7 positions matching TRBD1. This CDR3 has 13 amino acids. The V segment lost 5 bases and the J segment 5 bases; nucleotides outside the gene matches: 5. CDR1 and CDR2 from the germline V gene are MNHEY and SMNVEV (reference sequence). The chain's CDR3 is CASSPTGVTEAFF. In DNA form, the CDR3 reads TGTGCCAGCAGTCCTACAGGGGTGACTGAAGCTTTCTTT.

The chain carries TRBV9 and TRBJ2-7, with 13 bases that match TRBD2. The CDR3 length is 14 residues. Germline V gives CDR1 SGDLS, CDR2 YYNGEE. V lost 0 bases to trimming and J lost 7 bases; unmatched junction nucleotides: 1. CDR3 sequence: CASSVEGLAGEQYF. CDR3 nucleotides: TGTGCCAGCAGCGTAGAGGGACTAGCGGGAGAGCAGTACTTC.

J is TRBJ1-1 and V is TRBV2; D gene ambiguous. V shed 6 bases and J shed 1 base, with 6 bases lying between them. This CDR3 contains 12 residues. Per germline, CDR1 SNHLY and CDR2 FYNNEI. In DNA, the CDR3 is TGTGCCAGCAGGAACAGGAACACTGAAGCTTTCTTT. Residues: CASRNRNTEAFF.

This clone was counted a single time. The rearrangement uses TRBV9 and TRBJ2-2; 7 nucleotides align to TRBD1. Per the germline V gene, CDR1 is SGDLS and CDR2 is YYNGEE. Trimming at V came to 0 bases and at J to 5 bases, leaving 7 bases not matched to a gene. There are 16 residues in the CDR3. The chain's CDR3 is CASSVGQSQGTGELFF. In nucleotides, the CDR3 is TGTGCCAGCAGCGTAGGACAGTCACAGGGGACCGGGGAGCTGTTTTTT.

The chain recombines TRBV27 with TRBJ2-1; D gene uncertain. Germline V lookup: CDR1 MNHEY, CDR2 SMNVEV (reference sequence). Trimming shortened V by 5 bases and J by 7 bases, and 9 bases separated the two germline ends. The CDR3 consists of 12 residues. CDR3 sequence reads: CASSEIVNEQFF. The CDR3 DNA sequence: TGTGCCAGCAGTGAGATAGTGAATGAGCAGTTCTTC.

The CDR3 reads CATSRQASDTQYF. The DNA of the CDR3 is TGTGCCACCAGCAGACAGGCCTCAGATACGCAGTATTTT. The V gene is TRBV15, the J gene TRBJ2-3, with D uncertain. Germline V gene lookup returns CDR1 LNHNV and CDR2 YYDKDF (reference sequence). CDR3 length: 13 amino acids. The ends were cut back, 2 bases at V and 4 bases at J, with 7 bases in the middle.

The table lists this clone with a few counts. The V gene is TRBV29-1, the J gene TRBJ2-5; TRBD2 might be the D (5 bases). The CDR3 runs 13 residues. Trimming took off 7 bases at V and 5 bases at J, with 17 bases between the two ends. Looked up from germline, CDR1 is SQVTM and CDR2 is ANQGSEA. CDR3 nucleotide sequence: TGCAGCGCCGTGGTGTCGGGGTTGGAGACCCAGTACTTC. Amino acids: CSAVVSGLETQYF. Together with reference TRBV29-1 and TRBJ2-5, the CDR3 gives the full variable domain: SAVISQKPSRDICQRGTSLTIQCQVDSQVTMMFWYRQQPGQSLTLIATANQGSEATYESGFVIDKFPISRPNLTFSTLTVSNMSPEDSSIYLCSAVVSGLETQYFGPGTRLLVL.

V gene TRBV5-1 combines with J gene TRBJ2-3, with D maybe TRBD1 (5 bases). V shed 4 bases and J shed 2 bases, with 11 bases lying between them. The CDR3 spans 14 residues. Germline CDR1 is SGHRS and CDR2 is YFSETQ. This CDR3 reads CASSLSDITDTQYF. The DNA of the CDR3 is TGCGCCAGCAGCCTGTCGGACATCACAGATACGCAGTATTTT.

J is TRBJ2-2 and V is TRBV5-4, with D perhaps matching TRBD2 (5 bases). The CDR3 is 16 residues long. Between the trimmed V and J ends, which lost 0 bases and 4 bases, there was a span of 13 bases. Germline V gives CDR1 SGHNT, CDR2 YYREEE (reference sequence). The CDR3 loop reads CASSLGISGSTGELFF. The CDR3 nucleotides are TGTGCCAGCAGCTTGGGTATATCGGGGTCCACCGGGGAGCTGTTTTTT.

The J gene is TRBJ2-2, the V gene TRBV19; 11 nucleotides agree with TRBD2. The length of the CDR3 is 20 residues. CDR1 and CDR2 (germline): LNHDA, SQIVND (reference sequence). V lost 5 bases to trimming and J lost 5 bases; unmatched junction nucleotides: 19. The CDR3: CASSPPLKTDSGRDTGELFF. In nucleotides, the CDR3 is TGTGCCAGTAGTCCCCCACTGAAGACTGATAGCGGGAGGGATACCGGGGAGCTGTTTTTT.

This chain joins TRBV11-3 and TRBJ2-4; D may be TRBD1 (6 bases). The CDR3 contains 17 residues. CDR1 is SGHNT, CDR2 YENEEA, per germline. The V gene lost 2 bases and the J gene lost 1 base, with 15 bases spanning the gap. The CDR3 DNA follows: TGTGCCAGCAGCTTACGACAGGTCCCCGTTGCCAAAAACATTCAGTACTTC. This encodes CASSLRQVPVAKNIQYF.

The CDR3 DNA sequence: TGTGCCAGCAGCTCGTCCCGGCCAGCGGATTCCTCCTACGAGCAGTACTTC. It codes for CASSSSRPADSSYEQYF. The genes are TRBV7-8 and TRBJ2-7; D is possibly TRBD2 (5 bases). Germline V gene lookup returns CDR1 SGHVS and CDR2 FQNEAQ. V lost 4 bases, J lost 0 bases, and 19 bases lay in between. This CDR3 is built from 17 residues.

This chain joins TRBV5-1 and TRBJ2-5; TRBD2 matches at 8 bases. CDR1 is SGHRS and CDR2 is YFSETQ in the germline V gene. The CDR3 covers 13 residues. Trimming took 7 bases from V and 5 from J; bases not matched to a gene: 7. Written as DNA, the CDR3 is TGCGCCAGCTCCCAAGCGGGAGAGGAGACCCAGTACTTC. It codes for CASSQAGEETQYF.

CDR3 DNA sequence: TGTGCCAGCAGTGAGCCGGGACTAGCTTACAATGAGCAGTTCTTC. Encoded protein: CASSEPGLAYNEQFF. V gene TRBV6-1 combines with J gene TRBJ2-1; TRBD2 matches at 9 bases. The junction had 4 bases not matched to a gene; V was cut back by 3 bases and J by 4 bases. The CDR3 has 15 amino acids. CDR1 is MNHNS and CDR2 is SASEGT in the germline V gene.

A single count supports this clone. V is TRBV29-1 and J is TRBJ2-7; tentative D call: TRBD1 (7 bases). The CDR3 runs 13 residues. Germline V gene lookup returns CDR1 SQVTM and CDR2 ANQGSEA. V lost 7 bases and J lost 5, with 18 bases in between. The CDR3 region is CSALSGRGDEQYF. The CDR3 DNA sequence: TGCAGCGCGCTCTCGGGCAGGGGGGACGAGCAGTACTTC.

In nucleotides, the CDR3 is TGTGCCAGTAGTCCTATGGACAGGGGGCGAGGAGAGCAGTACTTC. It is translated as CASSPMDRGRGEQYF. The gene calls are TRBV19 and TRBJ2-7; 11 bases align to TRBD1. The CDR3 consists of 15 residues. Per germline, CDR1 LNHDA and CDR2 SQIVND (reference sequence). The trim removed 5 bases at V and 7 bases at J, leaving 10 bases unmatched.

The chain is built from TRBV6-4 and TRBJ2-6; 9 positions match TRBD1. Trimming at V came to 5 bases and at J to 1 base, leaving 6 bases not matched to a gene. The germline CDR1 and CDR2 sequences are MRHNA and SNTAGT. The CDR3 loop spans 17 amino acids. The CDR3 nucleotides are TGTGCCAGCAGTTTGACCGGGACAGGGTCTGGGGCCAACGTCCTGACTTTC. This translates into CASSLTGTGSGANVLTF.

The rearrangement joins TRBV7-3 to TRBJ2-1, with D tentatively TRBD1 (7 bases). The CDR3 consists of 13 residues. Germline loops: CDR1 SGHTA, CDR2 FQGTGA. Between the trimmed V and J ends, which lost 4 bases and 9 bases, there was a span of 13 bases. The DNA for the CDR3 is TGTGCCAGCAGCTCCCCAGGGGGGCGTGAGCAGTTCTTC. Translating it yields CASSSPGGREQFF.

The chain uses TRBV5-6 and TRBJ2-1; 9 bases are shared with TRBD2. The CDR3 covers 18 residues. Germline loops: CDR1 SGHDT, CDR2 YYEEEE. J lost 4 bases, V lost 4 bases, and 15 bases had no gene match. In DNA form, the CDR3 reads TGTGCCAGCAGCCCGGTTAACGTCTTTCTAGCGGGATACAATGAGCAGTTCTTC. It specifies CASSPVNVFLAGYNEQFF. The full variable domain, its missing parts supplied by reference TRBV5-6 and TRBJ2-1, is DAGVTQSPTHLIKTRGQQVTLRCSPKSGHDTVSWYQQALGQGPQFIFQYYEEEERQRGNFPDRFSGHQFPNYSSELNVNALLLGDSALYLCASSPVNVFLAGYNEQFFGPGTRLTVL.

The chain combines TRBV29-1 with TRBJ1-2, with TRBD1 matching over 8 bases. CDR1 SQVTM and CDR2 ANQGSEA come from the germline V gene. This CDR3 has 12 amino acids. V lost 4 bases to trimming and J lost 8 bases; unmatched junction nucleotides: 6. CDR3 protein: CSVVGTGFGYTF. CDR3 nucleotide sequence: TGCAGCGTTGTTGGGACAGGATTCGGCTACACCTTC.

This sequence joins TRBV15 and TRBJ2-1; 13 bases align to TRBD2. CDR1 and CDR2 from the germline V gene are LNHNV and YYDKDF (reference sequence). The length of the CDR3 is 19 residues. V shed 4 bases, J shed 6 bases, and the junction held 15 bases outside the gene matches. The DNA of the CDR3 is TGTGCCACCAGCAACCTAAGGACTAGCGGGAGAGGGTTGGGCAATGAGCAGTTCTTC. Translated, it gives CATSNLRTSGRGLGNEQFF.

J is TRBJ2-2 and V is TRBV2; the D gene is possibly TRBD1 (6 bases). Trimming stripped 6 bases from V and 2 bases from J, with 10 bases between. CDR1 is SNHLY and CDR2 is FYNNEI in the germline V gene. The CDR3 runs 14 residues. CDR3 bases: TGTGCCAGCAGATCACAGGGAAACACCGGGGAGCTGTTTTTT. Its translation: CASRSQGNTGELFF.